Listed here are 10 T cell receptor beta chains from one sample, sequenced in a study of response to subunit inactivated influenza vaccine. MiXCR was run by TCRdb on the RT-PCR reads, yielding one entry per CDR3 protein. Altogether some 800,000 distinct CDR3 sequences are present, around 21% being singletons, with the ten largest covering roughly 10%. The sample here was PBMCs from blood, taken roughly 5 days after vaccination. These TCRs come from a man in his fifties who received an inactivated influenza vaccine.

This clonotype came up a few times. The chain is built from TRBV7-8 and TRBJ1-1; D unclear. The germline V gene encodes CDR1 SGHVS and CDR2 FQNEAQ. Trimming left V 1 base short and J 4 bases short, with 13 bases between. This CDR3 has 15 amino acids. The CDR3 nucleotides read TGTGCCAGCAGCTTAGGACGGTTTTCGGTCACTGAAGCTTTCTTT. Translation gives CASSLGRFSVTEAFF.

Only a few counts were recorded for this clonotype. The V gene is TRBV2, the J gene TRBJ2-3; D might be TRBD1 (6 bases). The germline V gene has CDR1 SNHLY and CDR2 FYNNEI. This CDR3 has 13 residues. Trimming shortened V by 6 bases and J by 4 bases, and 11 bases separated the two germline ends. The CDR3 nucleotides read TGTGCCAGCAGGAAAGACAGGCCAGATACGCAGTATTTT. It codes for CASRKDRPDTQYF.

This clonotype was observed a few times. A clone one base away is much larger, so this may be a read error. As DNA, the CDR3 is TGCGCCAGCAGCCTGGGACAGAGTGCCTCCTACGAGCAGTACTTC. This encodes CASSLGQSASYEQYF. J is TRBJ2-7 and V is TRBV5-1, with TRBD1 matching 7 bases. Trimming took 4 bases from V and 0 from J; bases not matched to a gene: 7. The CDR3 contains 15 residues. Looked up from germline, CDR1 is SGHRS and CDR2 is YFSETQ.

V usage is TRBV4-1 and J usage is TRBJ1-1; weak D call: TRBD1 (5 bases). The CDR3 runs to 17 residues. Germline V gives CDR1 MGHRA, CDR2 YSYEKL. V lost 0 bases and J lost 0, with 14 bases in between. CDR3 in DNA: TGCGCCAGCAGCCAAGATGGGGTCGAGGACATGAACACTGAAGCTTTCTTT. This sequence encodes CASSQDGVEDMNTEAFF.

Note on this clonotype: One end of the junction does not line up with germline, which may come from a read error. CDR3 coding DNA: TGTGCCGGCAGTTTAGAGGGGACAGGGGTGGTTGAGCAGTTCTTC. It codes for CAGSLEGTGVVEQFF. The chain couples TRBV12-3 or TRBV12-4 to TRBJ2-1; 10 nucleotides match TRBD1. This CDR3 has 15 residues.

The J gene is TRBJ2-1, the V gene TRBV4-1, with TRBD1 identical over 9 bases. From germline, CDR1 is MGHRA and CDR2 YSYEKL. The CDR3 contains 14 residues. With V trimmed by 4 bases and J by 8 bases, 6 bases remained unmatched. The CDR3, as DNA: TGCGCCAGCAGCCGAGGACAGGGGAACTATGAGCAGTTCTTC. It is translated as CASSRGQGNYEQFF.

The J gene is TRBJ2-2, the V gene TRBV11-2; no clear D. The germline CDR1 and CDR2 sequences are SGHAT and FQNNGV. The V end was cut by 1 base, the J end by 6 bases, with 9 bases between. CDR3 length equals 14 residues. As DNA, the CDR3 is TGTGCCAGCAGCTTAGGGACCACGGCCGGGGAGCTGTTTTTT. As protein: CASSLGTTAGELFF.

This clonotype was seen a handful of times. The gene calls are TRBV5-5 and TRBJ2-5; D remains ambiguous. The V end lost 1 base, the J end lost 2 bases, and 12 bases lay between the germline ends. Germline assignment: CDR1 SGHKS and CDR2 YYEKEE (reference sequence). This CDR3 has 15 amino acids. The CDR3 here is CASSLPQDRQETQYF. The CDR3 region has the DNA TGTGCCAGCAGCTTGCCGCAGGACCGTCAAGAGACCCAGTACTTC. The entire variable domain, with the rest obtained from reference TRBV5-5 and TRBJ2-5, is as follows: DAGVTQSPTHLIKTRGQQVTLRCSPISGHKSVSWYQQVLGQGPQFIFQYYEKEERGRGNFPDRFSARQFPNYSSELNVNALLLGDSALYLCASSLPQDRQETQYFGPGTRLLVL.

This clonotype has more than one count but fewer than ten. The chain couples TRBV28 to TRBJ2-4; 8 nucleotides line up with TRBD1. The CDR3 loop spans 15 amino acids. V was clipped by 8 bases and J by 8 bases; unmatched bases: 14. Germline V gene data show CDR1 as MDHEN and CDR2 as SYDVKM. CDR3 sequence: CASGTGGIVGDIQYF. The CDR3 bases are TGTGCCAGCGGGACAGGTGGAATTGTTGGGGACATTCAGTACTTC.

This clonotype has a handful of counts. The chain recombines TRBV7-6 with TRBJ2-7; 8 bases are shared with TRBD1. J lost 8 bases, V lost 4 bases, and 7 bases had no gene match. CDR3 size: 13 residues. Germline loops: CDR1 SGHVS, CDR2 FNYEAQ. The CDR3 loop reads CASSSAQGAKQYF. DNA of the CDR3: TGTGCCAGCAGCTCGGCTCAGGGGGCTAAGCAGTACTTC. Using reference TRBV7-6 and TRBJ2-7 for the parts outside the CDR3, the full variable domain is GAGVSQSPRYKVTKRGQDVALRCDPISGHVSLYWYRQALGQGPEFLTYFNYEAQQDKSGLPNDRFSAERPEGSISTLTIQRTEQRDSAMYRCASSSAQGAKQYFGPGTRLTVT.